The clone carrying this T cell receptor (beta chain) was recorded a few times. Its antigen is undetermined. Amplified regions were TCR beta CDR3 sequences from RNA transcripts. Using the HTBI primer set, a first-round RT-PCR was run on the TCR CDR3. TCRdb passed the multiplex PCR reads through MiXCR, listing each CDR3 protein once. Among some 300,000 distinct CDR3 sequences listed, 15% to 20% were seen once. This sample was taken from a study of T cells in Graves' hyperthyroidism and ophthalmopathy. Study-wide findings and caveats: It was a median roughly 6.5 months before onset that the model predicted ophthalmopathy.

V was clipped by 6 bases and J by 10 bases, with 13 bases between them. This CDR3 contains 12 residues. The germline V gene has CDR1 MNHEY and CDR2 SVGEGT. The TCR originated in a young man with Graves' hyperthyroidism. The chain joins TRBV6-2 or TRBV6-3 to TRBJ1-5, with a weak D call TRBD1 (5 bases). The specimen was blood. CDR3 protein: CASSHPGEPQHF. The DNA for the CDR3 is TGTGCCAGCAGCCATCCGGGGGAACCCCAGCATTTT.